The 3 T cell receptor beta chains below were found in one sample sequenced in a study of blood T cell repertoires in COVID-19. This table comes from immunoSEQ multiplex PCR, and its TCRdb copy is limited to in-frame clones, with some not included. The sample has about 97,000 clones, 90% seen once. Sequenced sample: peripheral blood. The source of these receptors is a man between 60 and 75 years old with acute or convalescent COVID-19.

V is TRBV5-1 and J is TRBJ1-2; 9 bases fit TRBD1. Germline CDR1 is SGHRS and CDR2 is YFSETQ. The CDR3 length is 15 residues. The V segment lost 3 bases and the J segment 6 bases; nucleotides outside the gene matches: 9. CDR3 coding DNA: TGCGCCAGCAGCTATGTGGGACAGGGAGTTGATGGCTACACCTTC. Translation gives CASSYVGQGVDGYTF.

The rearrangement uses TRBV18 and TRBJ1-5; D gene uncertain. Germline V gives CDR1 KGHSH, CDR2 LQKENI. The CDR3 totals 13 residues. V lost 6 bases to trimming and J lost 2 bases, with 8 bases between them. Written as DNA, the CDR3 is TGTGCCAGCTCTCGCGGGGGCAATCAGCCCCAGCATTTT. Its translation: CASSRGGNQPQHF.

The chain combines TRBV28 with TRBJ1-1, with D possibly being TRBD1 (6 bases). The germline V gene has CDR1 MDHEN and CDR2 SYDVKM. V was clipped by 8 bases and J by 5 bases, with 18 bases between them. This CDR3 region has 14 residues. CDR3 coding DNA: TGTGCCAGCTTCGACAGTGACAGGACTACTGAAGCTTTCTTT. Translated: CASFDSDRTTEAFF.